Below are 7 T cell receptor beta chains sequenced from a single sample in a study of CD8+ T cells in alopecia areata. Sequencing relied on a cDNA template that was reverse transcribed from extracted RNA. Libraries were prepared by immunoSEQ multiplex PCR; TCRdb keeps only in-frame clonotypes and omits some of them. Listed for the sample are about 110,000 clones, none seen a single time. The sample taken for sequencing was lesional skin. Receptors were obtained from a C3H/HeJ mouse with alopecia areata. The mouse line has the MHC haplotype H2-k.

This clone was observed a handful of times. Gene names and germline refer to mouse. The CDR3 end is not reached by the read, which stops 4 residues before it; the germline J gene fills it in. This chain uses TRBV1 with TRBJ2-2; TRBD1 agrees at 8 bases. V shed 0 bases and J 2 bases; nucleotides not matched to a gene: 5. The CDR3 is 17 residues long. Germline CDR1 NSQYPW, CDR2 LRSPGD (reference sequence). The CDR3 is CTCSADTQGANTGQLYF. CDR3 DNA (partial): TGCACCTGCAGTGCAGACACTCAGGGGGCGAACACCGGG. Variable domain in full (rest from reference TRBV1 and TRBJ2-2): VTLLEQNPRWRLVPRGQAVNLRCILKNSQYPWMSWYQQDLQKQLQWLFTLRSPGDKEVKSLPGADYLATRVTDTELRLQVANMSQGRTLYCTCSADTQGANTGQLYFGEGSKLTVL.

This clone was seen a handful of times. Gene names and germline refer to mouse. The sequenced fragment ends 4 residues before the CDR3 boundary, so the rest is inferred from the germline J gene. The rearrangement joins TRBV19 to TRBJ1-1; unclear D gene. Trimming cost V 2 bases and J 4 bases, with 12 bases left between them. CDR1 FNHDT and CDR2 SITEND come from the germline V gene (reference sequence). The CDR3 consists of 14 residues. The CDR3 protein is CASSIEGWGTEVFF. The part of the CDR3 DNA that was read is TGTGCCAGCAGTATTGAGGGCTGGGGCACA. Full variable domain (remainder filled in from reference TRBV19 and TRBJ1-1): GGIITQTPKFLIGQEGQKLTLKCQQNFNHDTMYWYRQDSGKGLRLIYYSITENDLQKGDLSEGYDASREKKSSFSLTVTSAQKNEMAVFLCASSIEGWGTEVFFGKGTRLTVV.

This clone was seen a handful of times. Here the gene names and germline are mouse. The sequenced fragment ends 4 residues before the CDR3 boundary, so the rest is inferred from the germline J gene. The gene calls are TRBV1 and TRBJ1-4, with TRBD1 matching over 7 bases. Germline lookup yields CDR1 NSQYPW and CDR2 LRSPGD (reference sequence). The CDR3 is 16 amino acids. The V and J ends lost 0 bases and 4 bases, in that order; junction bases with no gene match: 5. The CDR3 protein is CTCSADLDRNNERLFF. The CDR3 bases that were read are TGCACCTGCAGTGCAGATTTGGACAGGAACAACGAA.

Details on this clone: The listed genes are named as in mouse. The covered CDR3 bases are TGTGCCAGCACCCTAGACAGGGAGGACCAAGAC. Amino acids: CASTLDREDQD. The CDR3 reads in full as CASTLDREDQDTQYF. V is TRBV19 and J is TRBJ2-5, with 7 bases that match TRBD1. Read sequence stops 4 residues before the CDR3 end, and the germline J gene provides the missing end. Germline CDR1 and CDR2: FNHDT and SITEND (reference sequence). The CDR3 consists of 15 residues. V was clipped by 6 bases and J by 1 base; unmatched bases: 8.

Turning to this clone: Mouse germline and gene names are used. The CDR3 reads CASSQGQNQDTQYF. Incomplete CDR3 DNA: TGTGCCAGCAGTCAAGGACAAAACCAAGAC. The V and J genes are TRBV13-3 and TRBJ2-5; D may be TRBD1 (5 bases). The CDR3 goes on 4 residues after the read ends, and that part is filled in from the germline J gene. The CDR3 loop spans 14 amino acids. The V end lost 4 bases, the J end lost 0 bases, and 9 bases lay between the germline ends. Germline values: CDR1 NNHDY, CDR2 SYVADS.

As concerns this clone: Each gene name is a mouse one. The read is 4 residues too short to cover the CDR3 end, so that end is filled in from the germline J gene. In the same sample, other DNA sequences code for this CDR3. V and J are TRBV1 and TRBJ2-5; D perhaps matches TRBD1 (5 bases). The CDR3 is 14 residues long. Germline V gives CDR1 NSQYPW, CDR2 LRSPGD (reference sequence). V was shortened by 1 base and J by 3 bases, with 8 bases between the two germline ends. Incomplete CDR3 DNA: TGCACCTGCAGTGCAGCCGGACAACAAGAC. Translated: CTCSAAGQQD. In full, the CDR3 reads CTCSAAGQQDTQYF.

Only a few counts were recorded for this clone. Gene names are the mouse ones. The CDR3 end falls 4 residues outside the read, so it is completed with the germline J gene. The chain recombines TRBV1 with TRBJ1-1, with 8 bases aligning to TRBD1. The CDR3 has 15 amino acids. Germline CDR1 NSQYPW, CDR2 LRSPGD (reference sequence). CDR3 region: CTCSAEAGGATEVFF. Incomplete CDR3 DNA: TGCACCTGCAGTGCAGAGGCAGGGGGCGCGACA.